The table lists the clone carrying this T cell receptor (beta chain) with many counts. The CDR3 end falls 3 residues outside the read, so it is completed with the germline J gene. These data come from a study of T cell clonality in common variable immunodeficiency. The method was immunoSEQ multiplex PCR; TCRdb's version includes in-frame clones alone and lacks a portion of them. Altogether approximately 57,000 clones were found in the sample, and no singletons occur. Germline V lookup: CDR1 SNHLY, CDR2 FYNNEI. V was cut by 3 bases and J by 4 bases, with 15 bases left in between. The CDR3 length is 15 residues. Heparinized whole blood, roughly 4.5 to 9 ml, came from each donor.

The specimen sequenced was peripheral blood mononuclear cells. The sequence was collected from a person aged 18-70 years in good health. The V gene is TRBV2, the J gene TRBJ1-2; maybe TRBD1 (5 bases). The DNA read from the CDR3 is TGTGCCAGCAGTGAGTCAGGACAAGCCGGCTATGGC. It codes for CASSESGQAGYG. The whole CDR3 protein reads CASSESGQAGYGYTF.